This passage covers 7 T cell receptor beta chains from one sample sequenced in a study of blood T cell repertoires in COVID-19. The assay was immunoSEQ multiplex PCR, and TCRdb's table has in-frame clones only and misses some. The sample yields approximately 100,000 clones, 81% seen once. The material sequenced was peripheral blood. These TCRs come from a human donor in a cohort sampled during active COVID-19.

The chain uses TRBV5-1 and TRBJ2-6; TRBD2 might be the D (6 bases). Germline V CDR1 and CDR2: SGHRS, YFSETQ. Trimming left V 0 bases short and J 0 bases short, with 7 bases between. The CDR3 totals 16 residues. The DNA for the CDR3 is TGCGCCAGCAGCTTGGCCGGGGGCTCTGGGGCCAACGTCCTGACTTTC. This codes for CASSLAGGSGANVLTF.

V and J are TRBV30 and TRBJ2-7, with D possibly TRBD1 on 5 matching bases. Germline V gives CDR1 GTSNPN, CDR2 SVGIG (reference sequence). Trimming removed 2 bases from V and 6 bases from J, with 11 bases in between. CDR3 size: 12 residues. In DNA form, the CDR3 reads TGTGCCTGGAGTCCCAGGGCGTCCGAGCAGTACTTC. Its translation: CAWSPRASEQYF.

The CDR3 DNA sequence: TGCAGCGTTGGGACGGGACGGTTCAGGGGTGAAGCTTTCTTT. Its protein is CSVGTGRFRGEAFF. The V and J genes are TRBV29-1 and TRBJ1-1, with D possibly TRBD1 on 6 matching bases. Trimming took 4 bases from V and 7 from J, leaving 19 bases between them. The CDR3 spans 14 residues. CDR1 and CDR2 from the germline V gene are SQVTM and ANQGSEA. The full variable domain, rest sourced from reference TRBV29-1 and TRBJ1-1, is SAVISQKPSRDICQRGTSLTIQCQVDSQVTMMFWYRQQPGQSLTLIATANQGSEATYESGFVIDKFPISRPNLTFSTLTVSNMSPEDSSIYLCSVGTGRFRGEAFFGQGTRLTVV.

This clone was recorded only once. V is TRBV9 and J is TRBJ2-6; the match to TRBD1 covers 9 bases. V was pared by 4 bases and J by 9 bases, with 11 bases of the junction left unmatched. The germline V gene has CDR1 SGDLS and CDR2 YYNGEE. The CDR3 spans 16 residues. DNA of the CDR3: TGTGCCAGCAGCCCCCACTTGGACAGGGGTGTCAACGTCCTGACTTTC. Residues: CASSPHLDRGVNVLTF.

The V gene is TRBV6-5, the J gene TRBJ2-1, with 7 bases matching TRBD2. Losses at the gene ends were 7 bases for V and 6 bases for J; bases not matched to a gene: 9. This CDR3 is built from 14 residues. Germline assignment: CDR1 MNHEY and CDR2 SVGAGI. The CDR3 loop is CASMSGGRGNEQFF. CDR3 nucleotide sequence: TGTGCCAGCATGTCGGGCGGGAGAGGCAATGAGCAGTTCTTC.

The chain uses TRBV19 and TRBJ1-1, with 9 bases fitting TRBD1. Germline V gene lookup returns CDR1 LNHDA and CDR2 SQIVND (reference sequence). The CDR3 covers 14 residues. After removal of 6 bases from V and 1 base from J, the junction contained 3 bases not matched to a gene. The CDR3 spells CASSPQGANTEAFF. The CDR3, as DNA: TGTGCCAGTAGCCCACAGGGGGCGAACACTGAAGCTTTCTTT. Based on the CDR3 plus reference TRBV19 and TRBJ1-1, the full variable domain is DGGITQSPKYLFRKEGQNVTLSCEQNLNHDAMYWYRQDPGQGLRLIYYSQIVNDFQKGDIAEGYSVSREKKESFPLTVTSAQKNPTAFYLCASSPQGANTEAFFGQGTRLTVV.

J is TRBJ1-1 and V is TRBV4-3, with D possibly TRBD1 on 6 matching bases. This CDR3 is built from 12 residues. Trimming removed 4 bases from V and 6 bases from J, with 9 bases in between. Germline CDR1 reads LGHNA; CDR2 reads YSLEER. CDR3 in DNA: TGCGCCAGCAGCCGCAGGGGTGCTGAAGCTTTCTTT. It is translated as CASSRRGAEAFF.